This T cell receptor beta chain was identified in a study of OX40 agonist ivuxolimab in advanced cancers. In the study overall: Prior anti-PD-1, anti-PD-L1 or anti-CTLA-4 therapy did not bar entry, and 30% to 40% had some. The study, taken as a whole, reports: Doses of 0.1 to 3.0 mg/kg were accompanied by clonal expansion of CD4+ and CD8+ blood T cells by week 6. Normalized expansion of T-cell clones was also low for some nonresponders.

In regard to this clone: Its antigen is not known.

Autoimmune disease history or systemic immunosuppression excluded patients. The CDR3 is 20 residues long. V trimming: 7 bases; J trimming: 7 bases; junction bases outside the gene matches: 19. Per germline, CDR1 MDHEN and CDR2 SYDVKM. The table came from immunoSEQ multiplex PCR; TCRdb's copy has only in-frame clones and leaves some out. The data show tens of thousands of clones, over 75% seen once. The V and J genes are TRBV28 and TRBJ2-1; 16 bases agree with TRBD2. The receptor comes from an adult with an advanced solid tumor such as melanoma, head and neck, liver or kidney cancer. The input for sequencing was CD4+ or CD8+ T cells sorted from blood, taken in a trial of the OX40 agonist ivuxolimab. The CDR3 coding sequence is TGTGCCAGCACCCAGCCCCCGGGACTAGCGGGGGGGCAAGGGAAAAATGAGCAGTTCTTC. This sequence encodes CASTQPPGLAGGQGKNEQFF.